Following are 3 T cell receptor beta chains from one sample sequenced in a study of identical twins. TCRdb reprocessed the 5' RACE reads via MiXCR and lists one record per CDR3 protein. This sample carries under 300,000 distinct CDR3 sequences, around 8.3% of them seen once, and the ten largest clones take 2.5% to 3.5%. This same sample was also taken into another study, of yellow fever vaccine responses in identical twins.

What was sequenced was CD8+ T cells sorted from blood. These receptors came from a woman in her late teens or twenties in good health.

This chain uses TRBV7-6 with TRBJ2-7; D possibly corresponds to TRBD2 (6 bases). V lost 5 bases and J lost 2, with 13 bases in between. This CDR3 is built from 14 residues. Germline V lookup: CDR1 SGHVS, CDR2 FNYEAQ. The CDR3 DNA sequence: TGTGCCAGCAGCCCGGGAGACCGAACCTACGAGCAGTACTTC. It translates to CASSPGDRTYEQYF. The variable domain in full, completed from reference TRBV7-6 and TRBJ2-7, reads GAGVSQSPRYKVTKRGQDVALRCDPISGHVSLYWYRQALGQGPEFLTYFNYEAQQDKSGLPNDRFSAERPEGSISTLTIQRTEQRDSAMYRCASSPGDRTYEQYFGPGTRLTVT.

The table lists this clonotype with many counts. This rearrangement joins TRBV6-2 or TRBV6-3 to TRBJ1-2; 7 bases align to TRBD1. Trimming removed 2 bases from V and 8 bases from J; junction bases left unmatched: 8. This CDR3 has 14 residues. The germline CDR1 and CDR2 sequences are MNHEY and SVGEGT. The CDR3 nucleotides are TGTGCCAGCAGTTACCTACGACAGGGAGAAGGCTACACCTTC. Residues: CASSYLRQGEGYTF.

This chain uses TRBV6-1 with TRBJ2-7; no reliable D call. The germline V gene encodes CDR1 MNHNS and CDR2 SASEGT. CDR3 length: 12 residues. Trimming left V 3 bases short and J 2 bases short, with 5 bases between. The CDR3 DNA is TGTGCCAGCAGTGATATCCCCTACGAGCAGTACTTC. It codes for CASSDIPYEQYF.